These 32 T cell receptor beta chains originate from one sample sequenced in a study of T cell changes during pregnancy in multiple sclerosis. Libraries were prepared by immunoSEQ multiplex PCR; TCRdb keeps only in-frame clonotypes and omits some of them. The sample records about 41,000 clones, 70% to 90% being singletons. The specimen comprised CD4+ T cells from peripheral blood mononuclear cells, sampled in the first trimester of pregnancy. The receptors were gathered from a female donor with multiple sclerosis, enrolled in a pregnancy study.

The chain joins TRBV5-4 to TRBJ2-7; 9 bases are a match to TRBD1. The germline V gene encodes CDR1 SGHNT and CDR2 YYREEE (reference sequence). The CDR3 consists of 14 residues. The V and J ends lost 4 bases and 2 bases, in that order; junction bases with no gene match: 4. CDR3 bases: TGTGCCAGCAGCATCCGGACAGGGGCCTACGAGCAGTACTTC. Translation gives CASSIRTGAYEQYF.

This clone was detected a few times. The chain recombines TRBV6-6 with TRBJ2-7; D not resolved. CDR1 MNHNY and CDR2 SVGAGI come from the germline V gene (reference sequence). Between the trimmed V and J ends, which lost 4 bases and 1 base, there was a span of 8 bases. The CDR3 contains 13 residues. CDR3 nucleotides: TGTGCCAGCAGTTGGCGGCCATCCTACGAGCAGTACTTC. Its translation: CASSWRPSYEQYF.

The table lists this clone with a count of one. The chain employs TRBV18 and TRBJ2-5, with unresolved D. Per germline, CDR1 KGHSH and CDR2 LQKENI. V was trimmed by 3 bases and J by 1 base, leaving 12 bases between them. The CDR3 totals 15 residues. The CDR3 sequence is CASSPLVGAQETQYF. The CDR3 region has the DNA TGTGCCAGCTCACCCTTAGTAGGAGCCCAAGAGACCCAGTACTTC.

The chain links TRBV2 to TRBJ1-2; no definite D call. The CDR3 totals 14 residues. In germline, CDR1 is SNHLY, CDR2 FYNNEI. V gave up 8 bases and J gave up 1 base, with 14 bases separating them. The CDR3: CASRESLVNYGYTF. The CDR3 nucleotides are TGTGCCAGCCGGGAAAGTCTTGTTAACTATGGCTACACCTTC.

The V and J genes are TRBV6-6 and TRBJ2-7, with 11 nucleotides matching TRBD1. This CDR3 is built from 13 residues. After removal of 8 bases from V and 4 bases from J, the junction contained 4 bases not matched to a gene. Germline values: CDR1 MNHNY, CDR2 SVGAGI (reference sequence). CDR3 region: CASLDRGRYEQYF. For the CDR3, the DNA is TGTGCCAGCCTGGACAGGGGGCGATACGAGCAGTACTTC.

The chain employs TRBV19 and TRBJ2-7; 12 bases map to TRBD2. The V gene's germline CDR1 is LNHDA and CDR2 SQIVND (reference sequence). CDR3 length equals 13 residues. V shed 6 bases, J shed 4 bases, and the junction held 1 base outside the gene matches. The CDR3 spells CASRGLAGYEQYF. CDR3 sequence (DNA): TGTGCCAGTAGAGGACTAGCGGGATACGAGCAGTACTTC.

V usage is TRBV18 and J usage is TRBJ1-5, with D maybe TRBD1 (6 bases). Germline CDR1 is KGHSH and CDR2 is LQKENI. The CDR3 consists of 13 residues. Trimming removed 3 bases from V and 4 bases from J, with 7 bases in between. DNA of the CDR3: TGTGCCAGCTCACCCGGACAGAATCAGCCCCAGCATTTT. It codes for CASSPGQNQPQHF.

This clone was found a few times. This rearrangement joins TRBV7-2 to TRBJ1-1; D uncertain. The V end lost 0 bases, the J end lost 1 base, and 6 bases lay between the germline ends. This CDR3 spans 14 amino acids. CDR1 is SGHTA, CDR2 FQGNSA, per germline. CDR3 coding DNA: TGTGCCAGCAGCTTAGCCAGTGGGAACACTGAAGCTTTCTTT. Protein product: CASSLASGNTEAFF.

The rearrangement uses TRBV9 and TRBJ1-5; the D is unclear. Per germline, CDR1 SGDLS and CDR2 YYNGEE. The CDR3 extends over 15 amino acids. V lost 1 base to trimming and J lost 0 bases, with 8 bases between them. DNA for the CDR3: TGTGCCAGCAGCGTAAGCGGGAATAGCAATCAGCCCCAGCATTTT. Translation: CASSVSGNSNQPQHF. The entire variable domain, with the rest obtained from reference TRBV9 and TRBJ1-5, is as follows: DSGVTQTPKHLITATGQRVTLRCSPRSGDLSVYWYQQSLDQGLQFLIQYYNGEERAKGNILERFSAQQFPDLHSELNLSSLELGDSALYFCASSVSGNSNQPQHFGDGTRLSIL.

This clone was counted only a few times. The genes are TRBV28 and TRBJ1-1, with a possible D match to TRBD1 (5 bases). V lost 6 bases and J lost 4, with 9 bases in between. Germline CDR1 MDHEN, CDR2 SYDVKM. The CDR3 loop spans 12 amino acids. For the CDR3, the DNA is TGTGCCAGCAGCCCACAGGCCACTGAAGCTTTCTTT. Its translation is CASSPQATEAFF.

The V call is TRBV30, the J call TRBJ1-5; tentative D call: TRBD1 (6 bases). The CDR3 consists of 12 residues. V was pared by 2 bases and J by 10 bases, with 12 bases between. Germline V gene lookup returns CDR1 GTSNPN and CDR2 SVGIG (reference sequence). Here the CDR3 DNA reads TGTGCCTGGAGTCCGGGGGGGCAACCCCAGCATTTT. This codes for CAWSPGGQPQHF. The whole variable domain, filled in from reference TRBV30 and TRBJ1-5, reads SQTIHQWPATLVQPVGSPLSLECTVEGTSNPNLYWYRQAAGRGLQLLFYSVGIGQISSEVPQNLSASRPQDRQFILSSKKLLLSDSGFYLCAWSPGGQPQHFGDGTRLSIL.

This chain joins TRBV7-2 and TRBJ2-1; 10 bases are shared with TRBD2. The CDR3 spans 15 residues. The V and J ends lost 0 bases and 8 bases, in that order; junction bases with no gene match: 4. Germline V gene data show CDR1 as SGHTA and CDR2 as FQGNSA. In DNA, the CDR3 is TGTGCCAGCAGCTTAGCAAGCGGGGGGGGCGATGAGCAGTTCTTC. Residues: CASSLASGGGDEQFF.

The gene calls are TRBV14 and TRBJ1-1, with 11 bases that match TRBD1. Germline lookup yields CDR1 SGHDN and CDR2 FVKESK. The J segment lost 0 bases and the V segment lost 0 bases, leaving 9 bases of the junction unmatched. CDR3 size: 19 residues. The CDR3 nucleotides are TGTGCCAGCAGCCAAGATATACGTAGGACAGGGGGCCTGAACACTGAAGCTTTCTTT. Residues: CASSQDIRRTGGLNTEAFF.

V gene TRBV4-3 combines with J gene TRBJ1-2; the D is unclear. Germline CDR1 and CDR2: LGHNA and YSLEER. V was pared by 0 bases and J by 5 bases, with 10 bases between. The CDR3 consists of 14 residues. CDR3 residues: CASSQDLETYGYTF. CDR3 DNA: TGCGCCAGCAGCCAAGATCTGGAGACTTATGGCTACACCTTC.

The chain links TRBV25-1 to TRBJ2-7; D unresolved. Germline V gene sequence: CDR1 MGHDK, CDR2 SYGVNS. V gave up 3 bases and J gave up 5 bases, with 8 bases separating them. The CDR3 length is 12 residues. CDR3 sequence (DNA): TGTGCCAGCAGTGACCTACGCCACGAGCAGTACTTC. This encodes CASSDLRHEQYF.

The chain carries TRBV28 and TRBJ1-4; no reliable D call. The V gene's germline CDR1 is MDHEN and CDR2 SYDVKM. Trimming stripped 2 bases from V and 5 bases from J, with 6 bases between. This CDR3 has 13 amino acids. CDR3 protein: CASSLVRNEKLFF. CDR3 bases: TGTGCCAGCAGTTTAGTGAGGAATGAAAAACTGTTTTTT.

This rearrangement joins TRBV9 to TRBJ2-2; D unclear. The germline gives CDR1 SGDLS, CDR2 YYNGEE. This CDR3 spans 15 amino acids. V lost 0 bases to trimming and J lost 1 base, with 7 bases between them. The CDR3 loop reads CASSVGSVNTGELFF. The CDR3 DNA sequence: TGTGCCAGCAGCGTAGGCTCGGTGAACACCGGGGAGCTGTTTTTT.

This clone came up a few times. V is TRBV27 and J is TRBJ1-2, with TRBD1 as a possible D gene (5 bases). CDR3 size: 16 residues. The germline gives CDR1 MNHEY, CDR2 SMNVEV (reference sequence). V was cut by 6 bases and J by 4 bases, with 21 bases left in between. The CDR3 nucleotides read TGTGCCAGCAGATTTACCTGGCAGGGCCATACCTATGGCTACACCTTC. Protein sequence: CASRFTWQGHTYGYTF.

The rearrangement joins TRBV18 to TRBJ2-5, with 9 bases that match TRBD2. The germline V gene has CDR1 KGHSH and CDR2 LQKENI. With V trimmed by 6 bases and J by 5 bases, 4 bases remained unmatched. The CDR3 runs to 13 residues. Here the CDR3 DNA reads TGTGCCAGCTCGTTGGGACTAGCTGAGACCCAGTACTTC. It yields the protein CASSLGLAETQYF.

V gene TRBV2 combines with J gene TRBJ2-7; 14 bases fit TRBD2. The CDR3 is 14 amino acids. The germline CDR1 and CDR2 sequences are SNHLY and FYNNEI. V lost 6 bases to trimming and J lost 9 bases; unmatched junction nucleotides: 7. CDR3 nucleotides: TGTGCCAGCAGCACCGGGACTAGCGGGAGTATGCAGTACTTC. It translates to CASSTGTSGSMQYF.

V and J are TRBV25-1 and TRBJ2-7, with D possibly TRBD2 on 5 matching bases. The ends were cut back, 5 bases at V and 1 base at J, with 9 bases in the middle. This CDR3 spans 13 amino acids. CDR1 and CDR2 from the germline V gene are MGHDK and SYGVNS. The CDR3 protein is CASSQTRSYEQYF. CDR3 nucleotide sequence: TGTGCCAGCAGTCAAACTAGGTCCTACGAGCAGTACTTC.

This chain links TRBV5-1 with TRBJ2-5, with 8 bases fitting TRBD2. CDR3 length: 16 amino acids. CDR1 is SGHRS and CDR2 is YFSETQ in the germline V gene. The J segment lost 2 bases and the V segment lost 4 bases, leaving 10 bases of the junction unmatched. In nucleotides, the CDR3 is TGCGCCAGCAGCCCGGGGGGGGGAGGTCCTCAAGAGACCCAGTACTTC. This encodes CASSPGGGGPQETQYF.

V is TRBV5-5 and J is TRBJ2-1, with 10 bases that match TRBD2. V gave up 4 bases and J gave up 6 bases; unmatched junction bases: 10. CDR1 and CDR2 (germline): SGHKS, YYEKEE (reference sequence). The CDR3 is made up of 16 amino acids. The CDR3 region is CASSGTGTSALNEQFF. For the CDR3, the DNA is TGTGCCAGCAGCGGAACCGGGACTAGCGCACTCAATGAGCAGTTCTTC.

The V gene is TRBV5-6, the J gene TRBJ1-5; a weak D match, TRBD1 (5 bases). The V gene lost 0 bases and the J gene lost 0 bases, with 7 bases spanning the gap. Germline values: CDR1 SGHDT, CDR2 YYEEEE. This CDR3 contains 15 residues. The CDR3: CASSLVGDSNQPQHF. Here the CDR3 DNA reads TGTGCCAGCAGCTTGGTAGGGGATAGCAATCAGCCCCAGCATTTT.

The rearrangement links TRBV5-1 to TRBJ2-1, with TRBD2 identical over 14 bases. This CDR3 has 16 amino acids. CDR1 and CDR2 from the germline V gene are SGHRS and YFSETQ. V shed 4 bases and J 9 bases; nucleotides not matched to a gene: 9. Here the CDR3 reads CASSKPGLAGDVEQFF. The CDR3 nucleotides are TGCGCCAGCAGCAAACCGGGACTAGCGGGAGATGTTGAGCAGTTCTTC.

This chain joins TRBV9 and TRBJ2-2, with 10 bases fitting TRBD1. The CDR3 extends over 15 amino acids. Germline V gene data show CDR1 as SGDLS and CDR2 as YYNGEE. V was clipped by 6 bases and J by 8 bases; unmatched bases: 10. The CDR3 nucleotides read TGTGCCAGCAAGGCGGGGACAGGGGAATGGGGGGAGCTGTTTTTT. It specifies CASKAGTGEWGELFF.

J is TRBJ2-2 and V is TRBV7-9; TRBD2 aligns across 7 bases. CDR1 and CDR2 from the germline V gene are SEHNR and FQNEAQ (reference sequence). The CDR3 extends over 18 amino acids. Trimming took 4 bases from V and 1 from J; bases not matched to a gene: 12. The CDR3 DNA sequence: TGTGCCAGCAGCTACACGGGGAGTGGGGGGGAGAACACCGGGGAGCTGTTTTTT. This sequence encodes CASSYTGSGGENTGELFF.

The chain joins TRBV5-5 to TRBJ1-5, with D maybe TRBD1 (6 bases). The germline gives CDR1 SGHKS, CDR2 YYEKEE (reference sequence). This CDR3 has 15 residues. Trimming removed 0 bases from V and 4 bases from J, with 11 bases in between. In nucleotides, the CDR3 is TGTGCCAGCAGCTTGGCGGACAGTTCAAATCAGCCCCAGCATTTT. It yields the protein CASSLADSSNQPQHF.

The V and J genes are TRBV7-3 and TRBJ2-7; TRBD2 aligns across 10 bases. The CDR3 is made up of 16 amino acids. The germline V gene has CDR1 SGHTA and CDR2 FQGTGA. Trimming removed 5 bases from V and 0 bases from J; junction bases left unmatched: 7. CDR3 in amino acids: CASSTLSGRSSYEQYF. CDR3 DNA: TGTGCCAGCAGCACTCTTAGCGGGAGGAGCTCCTACGAGCAGTACTTC.

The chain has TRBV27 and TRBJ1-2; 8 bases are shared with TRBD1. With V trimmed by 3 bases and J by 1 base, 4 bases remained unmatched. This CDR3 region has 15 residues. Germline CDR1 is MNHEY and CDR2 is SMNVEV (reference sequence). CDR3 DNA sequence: TGTGCCAGCAGTTTTACAGGGGGTAGTAACTATGGCTACACCTTC. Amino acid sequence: CASSFTGGSNYGYTF.

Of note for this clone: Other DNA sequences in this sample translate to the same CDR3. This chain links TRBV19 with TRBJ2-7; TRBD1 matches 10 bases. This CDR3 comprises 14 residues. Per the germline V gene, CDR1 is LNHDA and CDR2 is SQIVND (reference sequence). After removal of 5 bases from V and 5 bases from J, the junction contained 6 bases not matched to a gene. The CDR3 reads CASSARQGANEQYF. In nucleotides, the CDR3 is TGTGCCAGTAGTGCAAGACAGGGGGCGAACGAGCAGTACTTC.

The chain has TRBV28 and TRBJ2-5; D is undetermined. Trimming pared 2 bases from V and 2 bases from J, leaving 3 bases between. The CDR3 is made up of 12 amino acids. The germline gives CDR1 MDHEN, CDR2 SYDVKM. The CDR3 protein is CASSLVQETQYF. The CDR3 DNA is TGTGCCAGCAGTTTAGTACAAGAGACCCAGTACTTC.